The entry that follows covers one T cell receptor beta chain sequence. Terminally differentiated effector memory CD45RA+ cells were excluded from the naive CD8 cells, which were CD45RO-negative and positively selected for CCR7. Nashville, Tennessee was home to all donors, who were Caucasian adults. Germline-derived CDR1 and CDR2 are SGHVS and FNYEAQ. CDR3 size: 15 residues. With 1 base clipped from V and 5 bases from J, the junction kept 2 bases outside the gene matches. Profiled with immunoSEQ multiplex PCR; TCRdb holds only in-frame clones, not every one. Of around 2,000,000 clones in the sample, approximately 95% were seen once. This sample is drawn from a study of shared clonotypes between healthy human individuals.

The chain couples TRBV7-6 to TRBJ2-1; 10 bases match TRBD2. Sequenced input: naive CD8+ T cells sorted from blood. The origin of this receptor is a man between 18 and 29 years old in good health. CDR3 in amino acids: CASSLVLAGDNEQFF. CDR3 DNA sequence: TGTGCCAGCAGCTTAGTGCTAGCGGGAGACAATGAGCAGTTCTTC.